This TCR beta chain was profiled in a study of T cells in Graves' hyperthyroidism and ophthalmopathy. Study results and caveats: Most expanded thyroid clonotypes above 0.001 also appeared in blood. From stable hyperthyroidism, ophthalmopathy was set apart by a 13 V-J model.

RNA transcripts were the template for amplifying TCR beta CDR3 regions. The HTBI set primed first-round TCR CDR3 RT-PCR. TCRdb ran MiXCR on the multiplex PCR reads and lists one entry per CDR3 protein. The sample lists hundreds of thousands of distinct CDR3 sequences, roughly a third occurring once. The germline gives CDR1 MNHEY, CDR2 SVGAGI. Trimming pared 3 bases from V and 3 bases from J, leaving 9 bases between. The CDR3 has 13 amino acids. Worth noting for this clonotype: No antigen is known for it.

Recently diagnosed hyperthyroidism of less than 2 months' duration affected patients aged 18 to 65. The receptor comes from a woman aged 40 to 49 with Graves' hyperthyroidism. The gene calls are TRBV6-5 and TRBJ2-7; D is undetermined. Source material: blood. This chain's CDR3 is CASSYWQDYEQYF. The CDR3 DNA sequence: TGTGCCAGCAGTTATTGGCAGGACTACGAGCAGTACTTC.